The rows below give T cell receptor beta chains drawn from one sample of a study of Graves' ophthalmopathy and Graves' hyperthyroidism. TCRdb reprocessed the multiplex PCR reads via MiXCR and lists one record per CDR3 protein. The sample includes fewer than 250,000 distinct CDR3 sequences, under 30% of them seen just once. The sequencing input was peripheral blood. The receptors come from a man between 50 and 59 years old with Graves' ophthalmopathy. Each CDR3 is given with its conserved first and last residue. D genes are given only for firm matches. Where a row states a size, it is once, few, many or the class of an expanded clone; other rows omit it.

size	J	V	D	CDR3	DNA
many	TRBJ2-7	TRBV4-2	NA	CASSQDLTGKYEQYF	TGTGCCAGCAGCCAAGATCTTACGGGAAAATACGAGCAGTACTTC
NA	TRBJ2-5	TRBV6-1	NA	CASSVEADIGETQYF	TGTGCCAGCAGTGTAGAGGCGGATATCGGGGAGACCCAGTACTTC
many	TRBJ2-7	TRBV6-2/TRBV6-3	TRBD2	CASSYSEIAGEYEQYF	TGTGCCAGCAGTTACTCGGAAATAGCGGGAGAGTACGAGCAGTACTTC
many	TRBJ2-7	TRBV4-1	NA	CASSQDRVYEQYF	TGCGCCAGCAGCCAAGACAGGGTCTACGAGCAGTACTTC
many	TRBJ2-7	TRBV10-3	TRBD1	CAISYPGQAWQYF	TGTGCCATCAGTTACCCTGGACAGGCCTGGCAGTACTTC
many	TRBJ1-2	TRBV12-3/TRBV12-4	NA	CASSLVGSAVDGYTF	TGTGCCAGCAGTTTAGTCGGGTCAGCCGTTGATGGCTACACCTTC
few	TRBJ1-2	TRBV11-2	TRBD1	CASSLEGGVVYGYTF	TGTGCCAGCAGCTTAGAAGGGGGCGTAGTCTATGGCTACACCTTC
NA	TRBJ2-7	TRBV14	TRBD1	CASSQGWGTGGYEQYF	TGTGCCAGCAGCCAAGGTTGGGGGACAGGAGGCTACGAGCAGTACTTC
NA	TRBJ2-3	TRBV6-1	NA	CASSEVLVGDTQYF	TGTGCCAGCAGTGAAGTGCTCGTTGGAGATACGCAGTATTTT
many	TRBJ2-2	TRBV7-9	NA	CASSADSGNTGELFF	TGTGCCAGCAGCGCCGACAGCGGCAACACCGGGGAGCTGTTTTTT
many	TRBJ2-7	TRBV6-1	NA	CASSEAVGSYEQHF	TGTGCCAGCAGTGAAGCAGTGGGCTCCTACGAGCAGCACTTC
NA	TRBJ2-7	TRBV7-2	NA	CASSSPPVYEQYF	TGTGCCAGCAGCTCACCCCCCGTTTACGAGCAGTACTTC
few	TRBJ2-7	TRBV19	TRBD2	CASSPSAGVVYEQYF	TGTGCCAGTAGTCCCTCGGCGGGAGTAGTCTACGAGCAGTACTTC
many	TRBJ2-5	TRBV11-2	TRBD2	CASSRGTSGLKETQYF	TGTGCCAGCAGCAGGGGGACTAGCGGGTTGAAAGAGACCCAGTACTTC
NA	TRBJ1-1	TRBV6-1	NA	CASRSVRIEAFF	TGTGCCAGCAGGTCGGTTCGGATTGAAGCTTTCTTT
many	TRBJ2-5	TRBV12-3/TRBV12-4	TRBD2	CASSFAGAGQETQYF	TGTGCCAGCAGTTTTGCGGGAGCGGGCCAAGAGACCCAGTACTTC
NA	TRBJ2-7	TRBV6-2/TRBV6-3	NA	CASSLNSAEQYF	TGTGCCAGCAGCCTCAATTCGGCCGAGCAGTACTTC
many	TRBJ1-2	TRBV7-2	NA	CASSHPTGGSYGYTF	TGTGCCAGCAGTCATCCCACGGGGGGCAGCTATGGCTACACCTTC
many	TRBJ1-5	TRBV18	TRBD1	CASSPVSGQGNQPQHF	TGTGCCAGCTCACCGGTTTCGGGACAGGGGAATCAGCCCCAGCATTTT
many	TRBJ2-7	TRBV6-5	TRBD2	CASSYSSVGLAGAGMGF	TGTGCCAGCAGTTACTCCTCTGTCGGGCTAGCGGGAGCAGGAATGGGCTTC
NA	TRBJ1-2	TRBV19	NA	CASSLEGDGRLSAF	TGTGCCAGTAGTCTCGAAGGGGACGGACGTTTGAGCGCGTTC
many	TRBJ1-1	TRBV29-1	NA	CSVVSGTEAFF	TGCAGCGTTGTCAGCGGCACTGAAGCTTTCTTT
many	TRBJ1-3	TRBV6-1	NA	CASKFIGSGNTIYF	TGTGCCAGCAAATTCATTGGCTCTGGAAACACCATATATTTT
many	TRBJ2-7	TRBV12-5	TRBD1	CASGPLLTGESYEQYF	TGTGCTAGTGGTCCTCTTCTTACAGGGGAAAGCTACGAGCAGTACTTC
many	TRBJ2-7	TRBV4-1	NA	CASSQVGVLSAYEQYF	TGCGCCAGCAGCCAAGTGGGGGTTCTGTCGGCCTACGAGCAGTACTTC
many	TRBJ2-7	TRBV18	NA	CASSPLRTELEQYF	TGTGCCAGCTCACCACTAAGGACAGAACTCGAGCAGTACTTC
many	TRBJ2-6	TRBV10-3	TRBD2	CAISSTSAPLTSANVLTF	TGTGCCATCAGTTCAACTAGCGCCCCTCTAACATCTGCCAACGTCCTGACTTTC
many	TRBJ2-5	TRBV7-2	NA	CASSPRIARTPETQYF	TGTGCCAGCAGCCCTAGGATAGCCCGGACCCCCGAGACCCAGTACTTC
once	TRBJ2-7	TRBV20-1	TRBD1	CSAKPGTGTYEQYF	TGCAGTGCAAAACCCGGGACAGGGACCTACGAGCAGTACTTC
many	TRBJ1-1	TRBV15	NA	CATSRDLGTEAFF	TGTGCCACCAGCAGAGATTTAGGCACTGAAGCTTTCTTT
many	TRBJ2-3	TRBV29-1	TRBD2	CSVEGLAGGTDTQYF	TGCAGCGTTGAAGGGTTAGCGGGGGGCACAGATACGCAGTATTTT
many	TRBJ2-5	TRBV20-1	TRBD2	CSATRGLAGGQTQYF	TGCAGTGCTACCCGGGGACTAGCGGGAGGGCAGACCCAGTACTTC
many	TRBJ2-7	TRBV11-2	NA	CASSSYSGTRSYEQYF	TGTGCCAGCAGCTCCTACTCCGGGACAAGGTCCTACGAGCAGTACTTC
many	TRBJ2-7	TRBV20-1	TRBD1	CSASHADRHEQYF	TGCAGTGCTAGCCACGCGGACAGGCACGAGCAGTACTTC
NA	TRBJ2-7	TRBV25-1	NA	CASQGSTYEQYF	TGTGCCAGCCAAGGATCGACATACGAGCAGTACTTC
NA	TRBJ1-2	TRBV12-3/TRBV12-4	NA	CASTFRQKVDYGYTF	TGTGCCAGCACTTTTAGACAGAAAGTTGACTATGGCTACACCTTC
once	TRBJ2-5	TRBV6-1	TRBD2	CASSPGTSENQETQYF	TGTGCCAGCAGCCCCGGGACTAGCGAGAACCAAGAGACCCAGTACTTC
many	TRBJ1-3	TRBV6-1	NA	CASRESSGNTIYF	TGTGCCAGCAGGGAGAGCTCTGGAAACACCATATATTTT
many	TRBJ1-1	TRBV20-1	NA	CSARVKASNTEAFF	TGCAGTGCTAGAGTGAAAGCATCCAACACTGAAGCTTTCTTT
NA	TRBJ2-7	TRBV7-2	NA	CASSFPDKPAYEQYF	TGTGCCAGCAGCTTCCCGGACAAGCCAGCCTACGAGCAGTACTTC
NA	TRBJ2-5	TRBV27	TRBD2	CASSRAGTSGVPETQYF	TGTGCCAGCAGTCGAGCCGGGACTAGCGGGGTCCCGGAGACCCAGTACTTC
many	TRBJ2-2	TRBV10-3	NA	CAIRSESGTGELFF	TGTGCCATCAGATCAGAATCGGGCACCGGGGAGCTGTTTTTT
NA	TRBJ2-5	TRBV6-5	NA	CASSYIKTTGKQETQYF	TGTGCCAGCAGTTACATAAAGACGACAGGAAAACAAGAGACCCAGTACTTC
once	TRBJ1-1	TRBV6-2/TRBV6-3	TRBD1	CAGRTGVTEAFF	TGTGCCGGCAGGACAGGGGTTACTGAAGCTTTCTTT
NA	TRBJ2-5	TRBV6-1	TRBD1	CASRGQGGFKETQYF	TGTGCCAGCAGGGGACAGGGCGGGTTCAAAGAGACCCAGTACTTC
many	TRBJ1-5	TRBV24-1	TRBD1	CATSDWGTGPRAQPQHF	TGTGCCACCAGTGATTGGGGGACAGGGCCTCGGGCTCAGCCCCAGCATTTT
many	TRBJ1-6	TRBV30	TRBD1	CAWSGGQGVSSPLHF	TGTGCCTGGAGTGGCGGACAGGGTGTGAGCTCACCCCTCCACTTT
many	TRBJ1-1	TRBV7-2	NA	CASSLVRNTEAFF	TGTGCCAGCAGCTTAGTCCGCAACACTGAAGCTTTCTTT
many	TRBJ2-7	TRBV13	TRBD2	CASSGGAGLAGVDYEQYF	TGTGCCAGCAGCGGGGGGGCAGGACTAGCGGGAGTCGACTACGAGCAGTACTTC
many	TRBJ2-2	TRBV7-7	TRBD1	CASSSDRGAGELFF	TGTGCTAGCAGCTCGGACAGGGGAGCCGGGGAGCTGTTTTTT
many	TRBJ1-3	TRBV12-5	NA	CASGHGQPSSGNTIYF	TGTGCTAGTGGCCACGGACAGCCGAGCTCTGGAAACACCATATATTTT
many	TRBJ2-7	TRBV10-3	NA	CAISDRDEQYF	TGTGCCATCAGTGATAGGGACGAGCAGTACTTC